Below, one TCR beta chain is given with its context. What it binds is not known. Profiling relied on immunoSEQ multiplex PCR, and the TCRdb table lists in-frame clones only, not all of them. The sample consists of more than 40,000 clones, roughly 73% of them appearing once. The time point: week 5, during vaccination. A single vaccine dose contained 300 ug of mutant IDH1 20-mer peptide, and topical imiquimod was used with it. The sample comes from a study of a mutant IDH1 vaccine in newly diagnosed glioma. This CDR3 is 14 amino acids long. Germline-derived CDR1 and CDR2 are SGHAT and FQNNGV. V gave up 5 bases and J gave up 6 bases, with 15 bases separating them.

This clonotype was obtained from a woman aged 40 to 50 with glioma. The chain employs TRBV11-2 and TRBJ2-3, with TRBD1 as a possible D gene (5 bases). Sequenced material: PBMCs, taken from a glioma patient whose treatment included an IDH1 peptide vaccine. The CDR3 coding sequence is TGTGCCAGCAGCCCCCGAGCTTCAGGGGATACGCAGTATTTT. Translating it yields CASSPRASGDTQYF.